This T cell receptor beta chain originates from a study of T cell responses to AZD1222 COVID-19 vaccine. CDR1 is SGHTA and CDR2 is FQGNSA in the germline V gene. The V and J ends lost 1 base and 14 bases, in that order; junction bases with no gene match: 6. The CDR3 has 14 residues. Profiling relied on immunoSEQ multiplex PCR, and the TCRdb table lists in-frame clones only, not all of them. The data contain 150,000 to 250,000 clones, 80% to 95% of them seen just once; the ten biggest clones take up 3% to 3.5%. Study-level results: Without day 14 samples, only post-peak T cell repertoires were studied. Two AZD1222 administrations were followed by greater Spike-specific TCR breadth and depth.

Concerning this clone: Antigen: not known.

The sequences come from peripheral blood, collected 28 days after the second AZD1222 dose. This TCR derives from an adult who received the AZD1222 COVID-19 vaccine. This sequence joins TRBV7-2 and TRBJ2-1, with 12 bases that match TRBD2. CDR3 region: CASSLGTSGTREFF. CDR3 DNA: TGTGCCAGCAGCTTAGGGACTAGCGGGACTCGAGAGTTCTTC.